This T cell receptor (beta chain) originates from a study of T cells after somatic rescue of genetic block. Clones were sequenced by immunoSEQ multiplex PCR, and TCRdb holds only the in-frame ones, with some missing. This repertoire shows some 74,000 clones, just over 90% found once; its top ten account for roughly 2.9%. The V end was cut by 6 bases, the J end by 2 bases, with 14 bases between. This CDR3 comprises 14 residues. Germline V gene lookup returns CDR1 MNHEY and CDR2 SMNVEV (reference sequence). The sequence was obtained from a man under 40. V usage is TRBV27 and J usage is TRBJ2-7; D could derive from TRBD1 or TRBD2 (5 bases each). The sample taken for sequencing was peripheral blood mononuclear cells (PBMCs). The CDR3 reads CASRIRDATYEQYF. As DNA, the CDR3 is TGTGCCAGCAGAATCCGGGACGCCACCTACGAGCAGTACTTC.